This T cell receptor beta chain was observed in a study of T cell repertoires in cytomegalovirus infection. About the study: Public TCR beta signature analysis indicated the presence of both CMV infection and matching HLA type.

Study-wide points: Dominating the ex vivo response were HLA-C-restricted CMV-specific TCR beta clonotypes. Of the TCR beta families, the public ones yielded a cumulative frequency that identified carriers of CMV plus the relevant HLA.

With regard to this clonotype: Its antigen is unidentified.

TCRdb re-derived calls from the reads in MiXCR, one entry per CDR3 protein. This sample has 250,000 to 300,000 distinct CDR3 sequences; approximately 15% occur once, and the top ten carry about half. This receptor was identified in a human donor in good health (CMV status not recorded). Some clones in this sample may be carry-over from other donors' samples. Material: CD8+ T cells from PBMCs.

This chain's CDR3 is CASSLILAGREYNEQFF. The CDR3 DNA follows: TGTGCCAGCAGCTTAATACTAGCGGGGAGAGAATACAATGAGCAGTTCTTC. This chain uses TRBV7-2 with TRBJ2-1, with 10 bases lining up with TRBD2. The CDR3 has 17 amino acids. CDR1 and CDR2 from the germline V gene are SGHTA and FQGNSA. Trimming took 2 bases from V and 4 from J; bases not matched to a gene: 8.